What follows describes a single T cell receptor (beta chain). Its antigen is as yet unknown. Produced via immunoSEQ multiplex PCR; TCRdb's table is partial and in-frame only. The data show 100,000 to 150,000 clones, over 75% seen once. These data are taken from a study of T cell responses to AZD1222 COVID-19 vaccine. The overall study: Second-dose recipients at about 4 or about 12 weeks were treated as one pooled group.

The germline V and J ends were trimmed by 5 bases and 6 bases, with 10 bases remaining between them. The CDR3 runs 13 residues. The germline gives CDR1 MNHNY, CDR2 SVGAGI (reference sequence). Study-level results: Nearly half of spike-specific TCRs reportedly go after variant regions that carry no mutations.

The source of this sequence is an adult in good health. The starting material was peripheral blood, obtained on day 0 of AZD1222 vaccination. This chain joins TRBV6-6 and TRBJ2-2, with D uncertain. Written as DNA, the CDR3 is TGTGCCAGCAGTAAGAGCGAGGCCGGGGAGCTGTTTTTT. This codes for CASSKSEAGELFF.